A single sample gave rise to the 15 T cell receptor beta chains below, sequenced in a study of cytomegalovirus exposure and HLA in healthy donors. TCRdb's table, derived via immunoSEQ multiplex PCR, lists solely in-frame clones and lacks some. The data hold about 260,000 clones, with roughly 87% observed a single time. The sample taken for sequencing was PBMCs. The receptor source for this set is a woman aged 25-40 years in good health and CMV-seronegative.

Concerning this clone itself: This sample includes further DNA sequences coding for the same CDR3. The gene calls are TRBV27 and TRBJ2-7, with TRBD2 matching over 9 bases. The CDR3 is made up of 14 amino acids. Germline V gene data show CDR1 as MNHEY and CDR2 as SMNVEV (reference sequence). Germline trimming cut 2 bases from V and 3 bases from J; bases unmatched to any gene: 2. In nucleotides, the CDR3 is TGTGCCAGCAGTTTACTAGCGGGATACTACGAGCAGTACTTC. Residues: CASSLLAGYYEQYF.

J is TRBJ2-7 and V is TRBV7-9, with TRBD1 as a possible D gene (5 bases). The germline CDR1 and CDR2 sequences are SEHNR and FQNEAQ (reference sequence). The germline V and J ends were trimmed by 1 base and 3 bases, with 13 bases remaining between them. There are 15 residues in the CDR3. The CDR3 nucleotides are TGTGCCAGCAGCTTAGATCCCACAGGTGGCTACGAGCAGTACTTC. Translated, it gives CASSLDPTGGYEQYF.

CDR3 sequence reads: CASSEIRGPIYSNYGYTF. CDR3 in DNA: TGTGCCAGCAGCGAAATTAGGGGACCGATATATTCAAACTATGGCTACACCTTC. V usage is TRBV9 and J usage is TRBJ1-2, with TRBD1 as a possible D gene (5 bases). There are 18 residues in the CDR3. CDR1 and CDR2 (germline): SGDLS, YYNGEE. The ends were cut back, 3 bases at V and 2 bases at J, with 23 bases in the middle.

This clone was detected only once. The rearrangement uses TRBV14 and TRBJ1-2; no definite D call. The V gene lost 0 bases and the J gene lost 0 bases, with 11 bases spanning the gap. Looked up from germline, CDR1 is SGHDN and CDR2 is FVKESK. The length of the CDR3 is 16 residues. The CDR3 DNA follows: TGTGCCAGCAGCCAAGATTGGGTGCCAGCTAACTATGGCTACACCTTC. Translated: CASSQDWVPANYGYTF.

The CDR3 region is CASSPRLAGDIETQYF. CDR3 DNA sequence: TGTGCCAGCTCACCAAGACTAGCGGGAGACATAGAGACCCAGTACTTC. V gene TRBV18 combines with J gene TRBJ2-5; TRBD2 matches at 12 bases. The CDR3 loop spans 16 amino acids. The J segment lost 4 bases and the V segment lost 2 bases, leaving 5 bases of the junction unmatched. In germline, CDR1 is KGHSH, CDR2 LQKENI.

The V call is TRBV21-1, the J call TRBJ2-7; the table's TRBD1 call for D was not verified on the DNA. TRBV21-1 is assigned pseudogene status. The CDR3 is made up of 17 amino acids. The DNA for the CDR3 is TGTGCCAGCAGCAACCCAGACCGGGACATCGGCACCTACGAGCAGTACTTC. It is translated as CASSNPDRDIGTYEQYF.

The rearrangement joins TRBV5-6 to TRBJ1-4, with 8 bases matching TRBD1. J lost 4 bases, V lost 1 base, and 9 bases had no gene match. CDR3 length: 17 residues. Germline V lookup: CDR1 SGHDT, CDR2 YYEEEE. CDR3 in DNA: TGTGCCAGCAGCTTGTACCCAGGGGGCGCCCTTAATGAAAAACTGTTTTTT. Amino acids: CASSLYPGGALNEKLFF.

This clone occurred once. V gene TRBV4-1 combines with J gene TRBJ2-2, with TRBD1 as a possible D gene (7 bases). The germline V gene encodes CDR1 MGHRA and CDR2 YSYEKL. The V end was cut by 0 bases, the J end by 6 bases, with 11 bases between. CDR3 size: 15 residues. The CDR3, as DNA: TGCGCCAGCAGCCAAGAAGGAGGGGGCGCCGGGGAGCTGTTTTTT. Translating gives CASSQEGGGAGELFF.

The rearrangement links TRBV28 to TRBJ1-1, with D unclear. The CDR3 runs to 11 residues. Trimming removed 6 bases from V and 1 base from J, with 3 bases in between. Per germline, CDR1 MDHEN and CDR2 SYDVKM. DNA of the CDR3: TGTGCCAGCAGCCGGAACACTGAAGCTTTCTTT. Its protein is CASSRNTEAFF.

The chain carries TRBV14 and TRBJ2-2; 8 bases are shared with TRBD1. The J segment lost 6 bases and the V segment lost 4 bases, leaving 4 bases of the junction unmatched. The germline gives CDR1 SGHDN, CDR2 FVKESK. This CDR3 has 14 amino acids. The CDR3: CASSRDRGPGELFF. DNA of the CDR3: TGTGCCAGCAGCCGAGACAGGGGACCCGGGGAGCTGTTTTTT.

This chain uses TRBV25-1 with TRBJ2-3; 8 bases align to TRBD1. V shed 2 bases, J shed 4 bases, and the junction held 11 bases outside the gene matches. The CDR3 has 17 amino acids. Germline CDR1 MGHDK, CDR2 SYGVNS. CDR3 DNA: TGTGCCAGCAGTGAACCGGAGGACAGGGAAAAACCAGATACGCAGTATTTT. The encoded protein is CASSEPEDREKPDTQYF.

V gene TRBV19 combines with J gene TRBJ2-7, with D possibly being TRBD1 (6 bases). Trimming removed 3 bases at V and 4 bases at J, with 16 bases between. Germline V gives CDR1 LNHDA, CDR2 SQIVND (reference sequence). The CDR3 length is 15 residues. The CDR3: CASSMRGQILYEQYF. Here the CDR3 DNA reads TGTGCCAGTAGTATGAGGGGACAAATCTTATACGAGCAGTACTTC.

The J gene is TRBJ2-1, the V gene TRBV5-1; 11 bases are a match to TRBD2. Germline values: CDR1 SGHRS, CDR2 YFSETQ. The CDR3 totals 15 residues. V shed 5 bases and J 4 bases; nucleotides not matched to a gene: 5. The CDR3 sequence is CASSEGLAVYNEQFF. CDR3 DNA sequence: TGCGCCAGCAGTGAGGGACTAGCGGTTTACAATGAGCAGTTCTTC.

The J gene is TRBJ2-7, the V gene TRBV5-1, with 13 bases fitting TRBD2. Germline trimming cut 1 base from V and 2 bases from J; bases unmatched to any gene: 3. The V gene's germline CDR1 is SGHRS and CDR2 YFSETQ. This CDR3 region has 16 residues. The CDR3 DNA reads as TGCGCCAGCAGCTTGTGGGGACTAGCGGGAACCTACGAGCAGTACTTC. Its translation is CASSLWGLAGTYEQYF.

For this clone: The junction and the germline gene differ at one end; a read error may be behind it. The chain couples TRBV7-8 to TRBJ2-7; maybe TRBD1 (7 bases). The CDR3 has 13 residues. Germline V gene data show CDR1 as SGHVS and CDR2 as FQNEAQ. The CDR3 reads CASSSNGGDREVF. The CDR3, as DNA: TGTGCCAGCAGCTCCAACGGGGGCGACAGGGAAGTATTC.